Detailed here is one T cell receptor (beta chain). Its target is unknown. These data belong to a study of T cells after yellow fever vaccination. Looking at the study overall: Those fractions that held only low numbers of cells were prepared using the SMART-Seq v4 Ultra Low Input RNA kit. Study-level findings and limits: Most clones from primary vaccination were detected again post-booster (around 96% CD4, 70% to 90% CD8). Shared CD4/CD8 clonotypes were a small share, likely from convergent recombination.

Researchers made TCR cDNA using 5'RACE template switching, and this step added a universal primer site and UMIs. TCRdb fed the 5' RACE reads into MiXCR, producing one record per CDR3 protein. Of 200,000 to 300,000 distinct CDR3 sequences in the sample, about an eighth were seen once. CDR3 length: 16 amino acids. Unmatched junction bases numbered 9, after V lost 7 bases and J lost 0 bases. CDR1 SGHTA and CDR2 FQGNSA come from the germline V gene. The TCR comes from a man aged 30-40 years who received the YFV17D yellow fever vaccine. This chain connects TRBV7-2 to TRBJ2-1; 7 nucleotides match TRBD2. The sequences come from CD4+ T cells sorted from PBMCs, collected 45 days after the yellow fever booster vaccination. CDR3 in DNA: TGTGCCAGCAATCTAGCGGTAATGAGCTCCTACAATGAGCAGTTCTTC. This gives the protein CASNLAVMSSYNEQFF.